Listed below are T cell receptor beta chains from one sample, sequenced in a study of early T cells in non-severe SARS-CoV-2 infection. TCRdb used MiXCR to reprocess the 5' RACE reads, holding one entry per CDR3 protein. Here the sample spans tens of thousands of distinct CDR3 sequences, approximately 12% being singletons. The sample was whole blood, taken at baseline. These receptors were taken from an adult who was a healthcare worker with PCR-confirmed SARS-CoV-2 infection or an uninfected control (not recorded which). Each CDR3 is given with its conserved first and last residue.

V: TRBV27
CDR3: CASGPIGSTNEKLFF

V: TRBV6-4
CDR3: CASSDGAQSSYNEQFF

V: TRBV7-9
CDR3: CASSLQGINYGYTF

V: TRBV12-3/TRBV12-4
CDR3: CASRDRGSGTQYF

V: TRBV6-2/TRBV6-3
CDR3: CASGGLTGMNTEAFF

V: TRBV6-5
CDR3: CASSYVAGTTDTQYF

V: TRBV9
CDR3: CASSATIAGGTQYF

V: TRBV19
CDR3: CASSADPSYEQYF

V: TRBV9
CDR3: CASSLGQARSYEQYF

V: TRBV27
CDR3: CASSPTGSPQHF

V: TRBV11-2
CDR3: CASSLGTGRSPLHF

V: TRBV10-2
CDR3: CASSERGRISGNTIYF

V: TRBV29-1
CDR3: CRHPRTSGNEQFF

V: TRBV6-1
CDR3: CASSEAVGGALNTEAFF

V: TRBV5-1
CDR3: CASSPDRGNMNTEAFF

V: TRBV7-8
CDR3: CASSLARRPSSYNEQFF

V: TRBV19
CDR3: CASSIPMTEILYGYTF

V: TRBV20-1
CDR3: CSASGGLSYEQYF

V: TRBV20-1
CDR3: CSALTGGGYNEQFF

V: TRBV6-5
CDR3: CASSRTDSSSYEQYF

V: TRBV7-2
CDR3: CASSLAGADTQYF

V: TRBV28
CDR3: CASSPPTTGAYEQYF

V: TRBV18
CDR3: CASSPQIGSGTYEQYF

V: TRBV24-1
CDR3: CATSRGVPGELFF

V: TRBV18
CDR3: CASSPQAGTQYF

V: TRBV20-1
CDR3: CSARGDKNQPQHF

V: TRBV6-5
CDR3: CASSYSPPGSGADTQYF

V: TRBV6-5
CDR3: CASSRDGVDNEKLFF

V: TRBV5-1
CDR3: CASSFTGLDEQFF

V: TRBV28
CDR3: CASSLSFYGYTF

V: TRBV24-1
CDR3: CATSDRSTGQNTEAFF

V: TRBV28
CDR3: CASSPTGTLLYGYTF

V: TRBV19
CDR3: CASSRDSGDLNTGELFF

V: TRBV7-9
CDR3: CASSPPGRGNTIYF

V: TRBV5-1
CDR3: CASSLRGPGNSPLHF

V: TRBV9
CDR3: CASSPWTRDYSYNEQFF

V: TRBV7-9
CDR3: CASSLLLRGNTEAFF